This T cell receptor beta chain was observed in a study of blood T cell repertoires in COVID-19. Study-wide context: Both acute and convalescent COVID-19 samples were obtained from the United States, Italy and Spain. PBMCs, B-cell-depleted T cells, or T cells provided the cDNA or gDNA that made up the material.

In the original processing: By means of reference gene primer amplification, nucleated cell counts were estimated. Clones were read by immunoSEQ multiplex PCR, and TCRdb kept only the in-frame ones, dropping some. That table is the source of V, J and clone size, and D and trimming were worked out from the DNA. The data contain 30,000 to 45,000 clones, over 80% of them seen just once; the ten biggest clones take up 7% to 7.5%. The ends lost 3 bases at V and 2 bases at J; junction bases unmatched: 1. Germline V CDR1 and CDR2: SGHTA, FQGTGA. This CDR3 contains 16 residues. The source is a human donor in a cohort sampled during active COVID-19. This rearrangement joins TRBV7-3 to TRBJ2-1, with 13 nucleotides matching TRBD2. Sequenced material: peripheral blood. CDR3 protein: CASSFGLAGAYNEQFF. The CDR3 DNA sequence: TGTGCCAGCAGCTTCGGACTAGCGGGGGCCTACAATGAGCAGTTCTTC.